This T cell receptor beta chain stems from a study of blood T cell repertoires in COVID-19. Study in general: COVID-19 samples, acute and convalescent, were from the United States, Italy and Spain.

Original processing notes: Counts of nucleated cells, estimated from reference gene primer amplification, were obtained. The assay was immunoSEQ multiplex PCR, and TCRdb's table has in-frame clones only and misses some. D and trimming come from the DNA, and the V and J calls and clone size come from that table. The sample lists 500,000 to 600,000 clones; about 88% were seen once. Input material: peripheral blood. The receptor was derived from a woman in her forties or fifties with COVID-19, enrolled during active disease.

This CDR3 reads CASSQEAGLSLYGYTF. CDR3 bases: TGTGCCAGCAGCCAAGAAGCTGGTTTAAGTCTCTATGGCTACACCTTC. This chain connects TRBV3-1 (or the pseudogene TRBV3-2) to TRBJ1-2, with D unclear. Germline V lookup: CDR1 LGHDT, CDR2 YNNKEL (reference sequence). The CDR3 loop spans 16 amino acids. V gave up 0 bases and J gave up 4 bases, with 15 bases separating them.